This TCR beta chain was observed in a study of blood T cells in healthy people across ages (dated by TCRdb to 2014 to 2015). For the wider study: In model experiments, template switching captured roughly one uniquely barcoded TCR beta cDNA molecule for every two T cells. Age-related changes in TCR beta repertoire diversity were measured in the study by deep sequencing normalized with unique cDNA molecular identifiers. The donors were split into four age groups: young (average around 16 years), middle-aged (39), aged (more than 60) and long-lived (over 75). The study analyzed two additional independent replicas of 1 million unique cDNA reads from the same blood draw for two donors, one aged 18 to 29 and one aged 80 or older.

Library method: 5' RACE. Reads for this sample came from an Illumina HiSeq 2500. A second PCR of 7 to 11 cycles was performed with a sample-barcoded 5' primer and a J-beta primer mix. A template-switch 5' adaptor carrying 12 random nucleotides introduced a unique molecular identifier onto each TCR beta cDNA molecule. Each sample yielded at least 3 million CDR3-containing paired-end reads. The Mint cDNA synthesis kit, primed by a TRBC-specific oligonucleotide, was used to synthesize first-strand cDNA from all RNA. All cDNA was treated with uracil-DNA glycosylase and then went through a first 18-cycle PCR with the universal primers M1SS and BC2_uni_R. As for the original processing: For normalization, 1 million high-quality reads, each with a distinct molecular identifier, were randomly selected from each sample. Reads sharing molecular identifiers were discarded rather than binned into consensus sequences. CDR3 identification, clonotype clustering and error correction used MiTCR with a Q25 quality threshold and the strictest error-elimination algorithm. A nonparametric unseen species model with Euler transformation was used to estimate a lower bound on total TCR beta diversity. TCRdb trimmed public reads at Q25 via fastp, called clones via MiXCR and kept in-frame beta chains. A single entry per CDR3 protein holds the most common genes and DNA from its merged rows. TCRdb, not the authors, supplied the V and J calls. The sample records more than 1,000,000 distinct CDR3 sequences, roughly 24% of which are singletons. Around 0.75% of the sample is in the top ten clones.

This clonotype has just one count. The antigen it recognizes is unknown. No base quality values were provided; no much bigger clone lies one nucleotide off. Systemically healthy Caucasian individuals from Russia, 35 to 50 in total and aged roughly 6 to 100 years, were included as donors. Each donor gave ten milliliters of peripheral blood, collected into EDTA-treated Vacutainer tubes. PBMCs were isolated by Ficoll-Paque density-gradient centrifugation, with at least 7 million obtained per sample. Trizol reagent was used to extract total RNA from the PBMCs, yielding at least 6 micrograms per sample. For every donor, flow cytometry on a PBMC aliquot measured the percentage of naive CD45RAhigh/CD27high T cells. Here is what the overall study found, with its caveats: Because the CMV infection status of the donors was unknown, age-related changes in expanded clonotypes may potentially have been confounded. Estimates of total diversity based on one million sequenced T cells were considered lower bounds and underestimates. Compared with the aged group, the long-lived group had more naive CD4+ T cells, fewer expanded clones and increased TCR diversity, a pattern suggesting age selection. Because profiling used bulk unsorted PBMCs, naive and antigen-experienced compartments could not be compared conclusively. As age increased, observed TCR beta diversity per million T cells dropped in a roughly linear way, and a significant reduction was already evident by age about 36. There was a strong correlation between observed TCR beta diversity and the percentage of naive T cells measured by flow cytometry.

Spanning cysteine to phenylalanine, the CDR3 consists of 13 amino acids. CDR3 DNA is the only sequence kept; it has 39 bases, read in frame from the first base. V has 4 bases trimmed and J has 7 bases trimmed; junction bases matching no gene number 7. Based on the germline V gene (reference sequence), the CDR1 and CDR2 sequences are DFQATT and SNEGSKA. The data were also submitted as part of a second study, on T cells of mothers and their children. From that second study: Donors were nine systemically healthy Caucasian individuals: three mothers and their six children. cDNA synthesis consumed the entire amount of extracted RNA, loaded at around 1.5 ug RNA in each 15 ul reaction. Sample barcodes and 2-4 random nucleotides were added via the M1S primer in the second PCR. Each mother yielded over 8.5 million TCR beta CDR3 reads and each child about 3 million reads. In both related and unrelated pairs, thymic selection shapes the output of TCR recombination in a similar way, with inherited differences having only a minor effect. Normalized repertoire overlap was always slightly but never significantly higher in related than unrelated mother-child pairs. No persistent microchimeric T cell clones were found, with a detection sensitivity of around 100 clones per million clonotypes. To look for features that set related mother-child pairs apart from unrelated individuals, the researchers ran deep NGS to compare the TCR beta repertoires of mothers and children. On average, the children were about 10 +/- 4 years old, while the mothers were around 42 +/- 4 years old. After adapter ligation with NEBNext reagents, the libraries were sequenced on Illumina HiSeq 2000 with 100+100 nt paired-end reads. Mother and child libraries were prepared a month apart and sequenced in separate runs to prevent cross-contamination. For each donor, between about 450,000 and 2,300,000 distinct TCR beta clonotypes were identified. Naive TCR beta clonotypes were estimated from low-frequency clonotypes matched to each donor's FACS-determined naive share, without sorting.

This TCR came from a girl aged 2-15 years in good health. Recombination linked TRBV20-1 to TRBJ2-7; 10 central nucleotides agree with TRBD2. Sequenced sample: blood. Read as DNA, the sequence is TGCAGTGCTACGCTAGCGGGAGTAGGTGAGCAGTACTTC. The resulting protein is CSATLAGVGEQYF.